Listed below are T cell receptor beta chains from one sample, sequenced in a study of T cell responses to AZD1222 COVID-19 vaccine. Assay used: immunoSEQ multiplex PCR; TCRdb lists only in-frame clones, some missing. The sample holds approximately 200,000 clones, roughly 92% seen once. This specimen consisted of peripheral blood, obtained 28 days after the second AZD1222 dose. These receptors were obtained from an adult who received the AZD1222 COVID-19 vaccine. Both conserved end residues are part of each CDR3.

cdr3_aa v_call
CASSFNTGELFF TRBV27
CASSFERDNLYTF TRBV13
CASSEPGEDTEAFF TRBV6-1
CASRLGPMNTEAFF TRBV3-1/TRBV3-2
CASTRTGTNEKLFF TRBV2
CASSARGTNEKLFF TRBV7-9
CASRFPNYEQYF TRBV28
CATSQLGTGLHEQYF TRBV24-1
CASSFPRGPLHF TRBV12-3/TRBV12-4
CASRFTGGSGANVLTF TRBV4-1
CASSLGRFDNSPLHF TRBV27
CASSVVGGPYEQYF TRBV9
CATSSRQGGGNEQFF TRBV24-1
CASSGRVTEAFF TRBV2
CASSTQRGKETQYF TRBV5-8
CASSQVSNLRPETQYF TRBV14
CASSQTDRGEQYF TRBV3-1/TRBV3-2
CASSRRMGADYGYTF TRBV19
CASSVTHRENTEAFF TRBV9
CASSSKPGTVNTEAFF TRBV7-3
CASSRNFQRVTDTQYF TRBV7-9
CASSLGGAHYGYTF TRBV5-1
CASSPPWGAVGYGYTF TRBV14
CASSLFLSGTASSYNEQFF TRBV5-1
CASSLLGYEQYF TRBV7-6
CASSKDGGGSNYGYTF TRBV5-4
CASSLEGQKQDEQYF TRBV5-1
CASSLAPGTHEQYF TRBV5-4
CASSLGTGGTYGYTF TRBV27
CASSDNSGNTIYF TRBV19
CAWSADVQGGGYTF TRBV30
CASSLRQTAGQEAQYF TRBV7-2
CASGTTDEQFF TRBV3-1/TRBV3-2
CASSQGGESGNTIYF TRBV3-1/TRBV3-2
CASSEAFGVSYYEQYF TRBV6-1
CASSRDNNYGYTF TRBV3-1/TRBV3-2
CASSLGRKRGGSGELFF TRBV7-9